A selection of T cell receptor beta chains follows, all from one sample in a study of blood T cell repertoires in COVID-19. Profiled with immunoSEQ multiplex PCR; TCRdb holds only in-frame clones, not every one. The repertoire holds more than 150,000 clones, with 70% to 90% as singletons. Sample: peripheral blood. The source is a man aged 60 to 69 with acute or convalescent COVID-19. The CDR3 runs from the conserved cysteine through the conserved F or W. A D gene is named only where the DNA matches it firmly. The size entry is marked missing in some rows and otherwise reads once, few, many or a size class.

>TRBJ2-3|-|TRBV19|TRBD2
TGTGCCAGTAGTAGCGGGAGGGCCCAAGATACGCAGTATTTT
CASSSGRAQDTQYF
>TRBJ1-5|-|TRBV21-1|-
TGTGCCAGCGTACGATACAGGGAAGGGCAGCCCCAGCATTTT
CASVRYREGQPQHF
>TRBJ2-1|-|TRBV5-1|-
TGCGCCAGCAGCGTGGTAACGGGCTCCTACAATGAGCAGTTCTTC
CASSVVTGSYNEQFF
>TRBJ2-3|few|TRBV5-4|TRBD2
TGTGCCAGCAGTCCGACTAGCGGGAGGGTAACAGATACGCAGTATTTT
CASSPTSGRVTDTQYF
>TRBJ1-1|-|TRBV6-5|-
TGTGCCAGCAGTTACTCTTCCAGGGGAAACACTGAAGCTTTCTTT
CASSYSSRGNTEAFF
>TRBJ2-7|few|TRBV7-8|-
TGTGCCAGCAGCTCGCGGACGGGCAGGGGAGAGCAGTACTTC
CASSSRTGRGEQYF
>TRBJ2-2|-|TRBV9|-
TGTGCCAGCACTCACGGGCGGGACTGGGGCACCGGGGAGCTGTTTTTT
CASTHGRDWGTGELFF
>TRBJ1-1|-|TRBV7-2|TRBD1
TGTGCCAGCAGCCGCCAGACCGGGGGACAGGTGGCTGAAGCTTTCTTT
CASSRQTGGQVAEAFF
>TRBJ1-5|-|TRBV28|TRBD1
TGTGCCAGCAGGGACAGGGTTTCCCAGCCCCAGCATTTT
CASRDRVSQPQHF
>TRBJ1-2|-|TRBV6-2/TRBV6-3|TRBD1
TGTGCCAGCAGTCGCCACCCGGGACAGTTGGTAAACTATGGCTACACCTTC
CASSRHPGQLVNYGYTF
>TRBJ2-5|-|TRBV7-2|TRBD1
TGTGCCAGCAGCTCACTGACAGGGGTGTACCAAGAGACCCAGTACTTC
CASSSLTGVYQETQYF
>TRBJ2-1|-|TRBV7-9|-
TGTGCCAGCAGCTTAGCGCTATCCAATGAGCAGTTCTTC
CASSLALSNEQFF
>TRBJ2-2|-|TRBV7-9|-
TGTGCCAGCAGCTTAAGTATCAGGGCGAAGGAGCTGTTTTTT
CASSLSIRAKELFF
>TRBJ1-3|-|TRBV11-3|TRBD1
TGTGCCAGCAGAGCCGTACAGGGGGCTGGAAACACCATATATTTT
CASRAVQGAGNTIYF
>TRBJ1-4|-|TRBV5-1|-
TGCGCCAGCAGCTTGGCGGCAGGGAACGAAAAACTGTTTTTT
CASSLAAGNEKLFF
>TRBJ1-5|-|TRBV6-5|-
TGTGCCAGCAGGCTACAGGTGATGAGCAATCAGCCCCAGCATTTT
CASRLQVMSNQPQHF